The 16 T cell receptor beta chains below were found in one sample sequenced in a study of blood T cells in healthy people across ages. A second about 6 to 12 cycle PCR used barcoded and J-beta primers. TCRdb passed the 5' RACE reads through MiXCR, listing each CDR3 protein once. The data show about 780,000 distinct CDR3 sequences, about 46% seen once. The sequenced material came from blood. The source is a man older than 75 in good health.

This clonotype was picked up a small number of times. The chain carries TRBV7-9 and TRBJ2-1; the D gene is possibly TRBD2 (6 bases). The V end lost 0 bases, the J end lost 11 bases, and 11 bases lay between the germline ends. CDR3 length: 13 amino acids. Germline V gene data show CDR1 as SEHNR and CDR2 as FQNEAQ (reference sequence). In nucleotides, the CDR3 is TGTGCCAGCAGCTTAGCGGCCGGCGGGAAGCAGTTCTTC. This gives the protein CASSLAAGGKQFF.

This clonotype occurred a few times. J is TRBJ2-3 and V is TRBV5-1, with 7 nucleotides matching TRBD2. Looked up from germline, CDR1 is SGHRS and CDR2 is YFSETQ. V lost 3 bases to trimming and J lost 5 bases; unmatched junction nucleotides: 12. The CDR3 runs to 16 residues. The CDR3 sequence is CASSYRDYPLGDTQYF. In DNA, the CDR3 is TGCGCCAGCAGCTACCGGGACTACCCCCTTGGAGATACGCAGTATTTT.

This clonotype was seen repeatedly, ten times or more. The CDR3 loop is CASSDLSRDHGYTF. CDR3 nucleotides: TGTGCCAGCAGTGATTTGAGCAGGGACCATGGCTACACCTTC. The rearrangement joins TRBV12-3 or TRBV12-4 to TRBJ1-2; TRBD1 is a possible D gene (5 bases). Trimming took 5 bases from V and 6 from J, leaving 16 bases between them. The CDR3 length is 14 residues.

The chain recombines TRBV5-1 with TRBJ1-2; 7 nucleotides match TRBD1. Losses at the gene ends were 3 bases for V and 6 bases for J; bases not matched to a gene: 17. The CDR3 totals 17 residues. CDR1 is SGHRS and CDR2 is YFSETQ in the germline V gene. CDR3 in DNA: TGCGCCAGCAGCTCTGAATTTTCGGACAGGAGCAGTCATGGCTACACCTTC. Its translation: CASSSEFSDRSSHGYTF.

The chain uses TRBV28 and TRBJ2-7; D might be TRBD1 or TRBD2, each matching 7 bases. The DNA end is a closer match to TRBJ2-5, so the J assignment may be wrong. Germline lookup yields CDR1 MDHEN and CDR2 SYDVKM. CDR3 length: 15 residues. The CDR3 bases are TGTGCCAGCAGTCCCAGGGGGGGGGCTAGCGAGACCCAGTACTTC. This gives the protein CASSPRGGASETQYF.

The chain recombines TRBV4-2 with TRBJ2-3; no clear D. The CDR3 loop spans 16 amino acids. CDR1 is LGHNA, CDR2 YNFKEQ, per germline. Trimming took 0 bases from V and 2 from J, leaving 12 bases between them. The chain's CDR3 is CASSQESWGNTDTQYF. CDR3 sequence (DNA): TGTGCCAGCAGCCAAGAATCCTGGGGTAACACAGATACGCAGTATTTT.

CDR3 sequence (DNA): TGTGCCACCTCTGCCCTGGGCGGGGCCTACAATGAGCAGTACTTC. Its protein product is CATSALGGAYNEQYF. J is TRBJ2-5 and V is TRBV6-6; tentative D call: TRBD2 (6 bases). The CDR3 length is 15 residues. Trimming left V 10 bases short and J 11 bases short, with 29 bases between. Germline V gene lookup returns CDR1 MNHNY and CDR2 SVGAGI (reference sequence).

This clonotype was seen only a few times. The chain has TRBV5-1 and TRBJ1-1, with D possibly TRBD1 on 6 matching bases. The V end was cut by 1 base, the J end by 0 bases, with 10 bases between. CDR1 is SGHRS and CDR2 is YFSETQ in the germline V gene. The CDR3 is made up of 15 amino acids. The CDR3 coding sequence is TGCGCCAGCAGCTTGACAGGGAATATGAACACTGAAGCTTTCTTT. Protein: CASSLTGNMNTEAFF.

This clonotype has a count of ten or more. The J gene is TRBJ2-3, the V gene TRBV20-1; tentatively, D is TRBD2 (6 bases). Germline-derived CDR1 and CDR2 are DFQATT and SNEGSKA (reference sequence). V dropped 4 bases and J dropped 8 bases, with 13 bases sitting between them. The CDR3 is made up of 12 amino acids. The CDR3 DNA reads TGCAGTGCTACCGCGGGGCAGGGTACGCAGTATTTT. Translated: CSATAGQGTQYF.

This sequence joins TRBV29-1 and TRBJ2-1; 12 bases align to TRBD2. V lost 6 bases, J lost 12 bases, and 9 bases stayed unmatched. CDR1 and CDR2 from the germline V gene are SQVTM and ANQGSEA. CDR3 length: 13 residues. DNA for the CDR3: TGCAGCGTAGAGACTAGCGGGAGTCATGGGCAGTTCTTC. It translates to CSVETSGSHGQFF.

This clonotype was seen many times. The junction differs from germline at one of its ends, possibly a read error. V gene TRBV7-7 combines with J gene TRBJ2-7; 9 bases match TRBD1. Germline CDR1 reads SSHAT; CDR2 reads FNYEAQ (reference sequence). CDR3 length equals 15 residues. The CDR3, as DNA: TGTGCTAGCAGTCCTTCCGGGACAGGGTCCTACGAGCAGTACTTC. Translating it yields CASSPSGTGSYEQYF.

This chain links TRBV11-2 with TRBJ2-5, with 10 nucleotides matching TRBD1. The J call could be wrong; TRBJ2-7 is a better fit for the DNA end. Germline V CDR1 and CDR2: SGHAT, FQNNGV. The CDR3 extends over 15 amino acids. The CDR3 is CASSLQDRGKDEQYF. The CDR3 bases are TGTGCCAGCAGCTTACAGGACAGGGGGAAAGACGAGCAGTACTTC.

Notes on this clonotype: Possible read error: a much larger clone is one base away. The V and J genes are TRBV5-1 and TRBJ2-5, with 7 bases aligning to TRBD2. Trimming removed 5 bases from V and 11 bases from J; junction bases left unmatched: 18. The CDR3 consists of 15 residues. Germline assignment: CDR1 SGHRS and CDR2 YFSETQ. The CDR3 nucleotides read TGCGCCAGCAGGGCCGGGACTACGACCGCCGATGAGCAGTACTTC. This gives the protein CASRAGTTTADEQYF.

The rearrangement links TRBV10-1 to TRBJ2-3; D unresolved. The CDR3 is 14 amino acids. The V gene's germline CDR1 is WNHNN and CDR2 SYGVQD (reference sequence). With 0 bases removed from V and 4 bases from J, the gap between germline ends came to 8 bases. CDR3 sequence: CASSESVGADTQYF. CDR3 in DNA: TGCGCCAGCAGTGAGTCGGTCGGCGCAGATACGCAGTATTTT.

A remark on this clonotype: Since a much larger clone is just one base distant, this may be a read error. The chain combines TRBV12-3 or TRBV12-4 with TRBJ2-3; tentative D call: TRBD1 (6 bases). This CDR3 comprises 15 residues. With 8 bases removed from V and 0 bases from J, the gap between germline ends came to 15 bases. CDR3 DNA: TGTGCCAGCGGCACTCGCGGACAGAGCACAGATACGCAGTATTTT. Translating gives CASGTRGQSTDTQYF.

To note about this clonotype: Its ends do not fully match the called genes, so a read error is possible. V usage is TRBV12-3 or TRBV12-4 and J usage is TRBJ1-2; no clear D. The length of the CDR3 is 12 residues. CDR3 residues: CASSRSNYGYIF. The DNA of the CDR3 is TGTGCCAGCAGCCGTTCTAACTATGGCTACATCTTC.